These T cell receptor beta chains were read from a single sample in a study of shared clonotypes between healthy human individuals. The table came from immunoSEQ multiplex PCR; TCRdb's copy has only in-frame clones and leaves some out. The table shows about 2 million clones, with approximately 94% occurring only once. The material sequenced was naive CD8+ T cells sorted from blood. The receptors originated from a man aged 18-30 years in good health. CDR3s include the opening cysteine and the closing phenylalanine or tryptophan. The order of the fields is clone size, D gene, V gene, J gene, CDR3 protein, CDR3 DNA. D genes are given only for firm matches. Only part of the rows carry a size: once, few, many, or a class if the clone is expanded.

-,TRBD2,TRBV27,TRBJ2-1,CASTGLAGAGDNEQFF,TGTGCCAGCACCGGACTAGCGGGGGCGGGGGACAATGAGCAGTTCTTC
-,TRBD1,TRBV5-1,TRBJ2-2,CASSLTPGTAITGELFF,TGCGCCAGCAGCTTGACCCCCGGGACAGCCATCACCGGGGAGCTGTTTTTT
-,TRBD2,TRBV14,TRBJ2-1,CASSQISGGSYNEQFF,TGTGCCAGCAGCCAAATTAGCGGGGGCTCCTACAATGAGCAGTTCTTC
-,TRBD2,TRBV27,TRBJ2-3,CASSTIQVAGTDTQYF,TGTGCCAGCAGTACCATTCAGGTAGCGGGGACAGATACGCAGTATTTT
-,-,TRBV28,TRBJ2-5,CASSLTLPQETQYF,TGTGCCAGCAGTTTAACACTTCCCCAAGAGACCCAGTACTTC
-,TRBD2,TRBV10-3,TRBJ2-3,CAISELAVDDTQYF,TGTGCCATCAGTGAACTAGCGGTAGATGATACGCAGTATTTT
-,-,TRBV6-1,TRBJ1-1,CASGEWGGTEAFF,TGTGCCAGCGGGGAGTGGGGTGGGACTGAAGCTTTCTTT
-,-,TRBV7-8,TRBJ1-1,CASSPLYTEAFF,TGTGCCAGCAGCCCCTTATATACTGAAGCTTTCTTT
-,-,TRBV27,TRBJ2-7,CASSYREAGLRYEQYF,TGTGCCAGCAGTTACCGAGAGGCGGGTCTAAGATACGAGCAGTACTTC
-,TRBD2,TRBV7-6,TRBJ2-7,CASSPGGYSYEQYF,TGTGCCAGCAGCCCGGGGGGGTACTCCTACGAGCAGTACTTC
-,TRBD1,TRBV5-1,TRBJ2-7,CASRITGTGFQVAYEQYF,TGCGCCAGCAGGATTACCGGGACAGGGTTTCAAGTGGCTTACGAGCAGTACTTC
-,-,TRBV5-6,TRBJ2-1,CASSGGSGYNEQFF,TGTGCCAGCAGCGGGGGATCAGGATACAATGAGCAGTTCTTC
-,-,TRBV4-1,TRBJ1-2,CASSQGGQFLYGYTF,TGCGCCAGCAGCCAAGGAGGACAGTTCCTCTATGGCTACACCTTC
-,TRBD2,TRBV5-4,TRBJ2-2,CASSSGLAGGGGELFF,TGTGCCAGCAGCTCAGGACTAGCGGGAGGCGGCGGGGAGCTGTTTTTT
-,TRBD1,TRBV19,TRBJ2-6,CASTPLPGQGSGANVLTF,TGTGCCAGCACGCCGTTACCGGGACAGGGCTCTGGGGCCAACGTCCTGACTTTC
-,-,TRBV30,TRBJ2-1,CAYSTGAGQFF,TGTGCCTACTCTACGGGGGCTGGTCAGTTCTTC
once,-,TRBV7-2,TRBJ2-7,CASSHPQSSYEQYF,TGTGCCAGCAGCCATCCCCAGAGCTCCTACGAGCAGTACTTC
once,-,TRBV30,TRBJ1-4,CAWNSVNEKLFF,TGTGCCTGGAACAGTGTGAATGAAAAACTGTTTTTT
-,-,TRBV7-9,TRBJ2-7,CASSLVSDPYEQYF,TGTGCCAGCAGCTTAGTGTCGGACCCCTACGAGCAGTACTTC
-,-,TRBV28,TRBJ1-3,CASSWRPSGNTIYF,TGTGCCAGCAGTTGGAGACCCTCTGGAAACACCATATATTTT
-,TRBD1,TRBV6-5,TRBJ2-7,CASREQGSHEQYF,TGTGCCAGCAGGGAACAGGGGAGCCACGAGCAGTACTTC
once,TRBD1,TRBV4-3,TRBJ2-3,CASSPHTGGITDTQYF,TGCGCCAGCAGCCCCCACACAGGGGGCATCACAGATACGCAGTATTTT
-,-,TRBV14,TRBJ2-7,CASSQVGAGPKYQNEQYF,TGTGCCAGCAGCCAAGTTGGGGCCGGGCCCAAATATCAAAACGAGCAGTACTTC
-,-,TRBV10-1,TRBJ2-3,CASSEPSTGVDTQYF,TGCGCCAGCAGTGAGCCGTCCACTGGGGTGGATACGCAGTATTTT
once,-,TRBV6-1,TRBJ1-5,CASSELSHSNQPQHF,TGTGCCAGCAGTGAATTAAGTCATAGCAATCAGCCCCAGCATTTT
-,-,TRBV19,TRBJ1-2,CASSAAQYGYTF,TGTGCCAGTAGTGCGGCACAGTATGGCTACACCTTC
-,-,TRBV10-3,TRBJ2-7,CAISGTDDGYEQYF,TGTGCCATCAGCGGGACGGACGACGGATACGAGCAGTACTTC
once,-,TRBV5-4,TRBJ2-1,CASSGRSNEQFF,TGTGCCAGCAGCGGTAGATCCAATGAGCAGTTCTTC
-,-,TRBV6-5,TRBJ1-2,CASSYEGTSGYTF,TGTGCCAGCAGTTACGAGGGGACGAGTGGCTACACCTTC
-,-,TRBV6-5,TRBJ2-2,CASSTTTNTGELFF,TGTGCCAGCAGTACTACTACGAACACCGGGGAGCTGTTTTTT
-,TRBD2,TRBV9,TRBJ2-1,CASSGLAGGSLNEQFF,TGTGCCAGCAGCGGACTAGCGGGGGGTTCCCTCAATGAGCAGTTCTTC
once,-,TRBV2,TRBJ2-7,CASSEAGQGFYEQYF,TGTGCCAGCAGTGAAGCAGGGCAGGGTTTCTACGAGCAGTACTTC
-,-,TRBV28,TRBJ2-7,CASSFDGAAGEQYF,TGTGCCAGCAGTTTTGACGGGGCCGCGGGGGAGCAGTACTTC
-,-,TRBV11-3,TRBJ2-5,CASTNTGLRQETQYF,TGTGCCAGCACCAATACGGGACTCCGCCAAGAGACCCAGTACTTC
-,TRBD1,TRBV13,TRBJ2-7,CASSTDRGEQYF,TGTGCCAGCAGCACGGACAGGGGCGAGCAGTACTTC
-,-,TRBV4-2,TRBJ1-5,CASSQGGSNQPQHF,TGTGCCAGCAGCCAAGGGGGTAGCAATCAGCCCCAGCATTTT
-,-,TRBV7-3,TRBJ2-4,CASSYRASKNIQYF,TGTGCCAGCAGCTATAGGGCTTCCAAAAACATTCAGTACTTC
-,-,TRBV27,TRBJ2-1,CASSLGPVAANEQFF,TGTGCCAGCAGCCTTGGTCCGGTCGCGGCCAATGAGCAGTTCTTC
-,-,TRBV30,TRBJ2-7,CAWSPGPYEQYF,TGTGCCTGGAGCCCGGGACCCTACGAGCAGTACTTC
-,TRBD2,TRBV19,TRBJ2-7,CASSARTSGRYEQYF,TGTGCCAGTAGTGCTCGGACTAGCGGGAGATACGAGCAGTACTTC
-,TRBD2,TRBV28,TRBJ2-5,CASRPLSGGLVGETQYF,TGTGCCAGCAGACCGCTCAGCGGGGGATTGGTAGGAGAGACCCAGTACTTC
-,TRBD1,TRBV30,TRBJ2-7,CAWSETGESYEQYF,TGTGCCTGGAGTGAGACAGGGGAAAGCTACGAGCAGTACTTC
-,-,TRBV29-1,TRBJ2-7,CSVAGPPYEQYF,TGCAGCGTGGCGGGGCCACCCTACGAGCAGTACTTC
-,-,TRBV27,TRBJ2-7,CASSFQGNSYEQYF,TGTGCCAGCAGTTTTCAGGGGAATTCCTACGAGCAGTACTTC
-,-,TRBV5-1,TRBJ2-3,CASSLGLVNTQYF,TGCGCCAGCAGCTTGGGGTTGGTGAATACGCAGTATTTT
once,-,TRBV9,TRBJ2-3,CASSVAGVDTQYF,TGTGCCAGCAGCGTAGCGGGAGTGGATACGCAGTATTTT
-,-,TRBV14,TRBJ2-5,CASSPEGLVYQETQYF,TGTGCCAGCAGCCCCGAGGGACTGGTTTACCAAGAGACCCAGTACTTC
-,-,TRBV5-5,TRBJ2-7,CASSLVQSSYEQYF,TGTGCCAGCAGCTTGGTTCAGAGCTCCTACGAGCAGTACTTC
-,TRBD2,TRBV5-1,TRBJ2-1,CASSTGLVSYNEQFF,TGCGCCAGCAGCACCGGACTAGTTTCCTACAATGAGCAGTTCTTC
-,-,TRBV6-5,TRBJ2-7,CASSYSAGAEQYF,TGTGCCAGCAGTTACTCGGCCGGGGCTGAGCAGTACTTC
few,-,TRBV6-1,TRBJ1-2,CASLWEQGGYGYTF,TGTGCCAGCCTCTGGGAACAGGGAGGCTATGGCTACACCTTC
-,TRBD2,TRBV7-6,TRBJ2-7,CASSPELAGGTYEQYF,TGTGCCAGCAGCCCCGAACTAGCGGGAGGGACCTACGAGCAGTACTTC